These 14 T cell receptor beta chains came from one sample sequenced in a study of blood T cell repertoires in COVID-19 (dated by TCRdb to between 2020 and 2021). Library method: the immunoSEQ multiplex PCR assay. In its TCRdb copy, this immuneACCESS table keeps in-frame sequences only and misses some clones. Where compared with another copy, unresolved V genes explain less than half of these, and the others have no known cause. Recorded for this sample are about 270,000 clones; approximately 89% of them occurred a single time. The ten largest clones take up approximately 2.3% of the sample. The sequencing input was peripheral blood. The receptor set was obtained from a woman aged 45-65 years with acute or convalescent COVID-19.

The CDR3 DNA reads TGTGCCACCAGTGATTGGGCAGGCTACGAGCAGTACTTC. Translation gives CATSDWAGYEQYF. J is TRBJ2-7 and V is TRBV24-1; D is uncertain. Germline V gives CDR1 KGHDR, CDR2 SFDVKD. Trimming shortened V by 2 bases and J by 3 bases, and 7 bases separated the two germline ends. CDR3 size: 13 residues.

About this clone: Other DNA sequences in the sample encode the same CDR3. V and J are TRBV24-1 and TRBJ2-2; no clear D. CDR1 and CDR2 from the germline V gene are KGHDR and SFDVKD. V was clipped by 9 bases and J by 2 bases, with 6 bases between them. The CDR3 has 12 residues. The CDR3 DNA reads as TGTGCCACCTCACTCAACACCGGGGAGCTGTTTTTT. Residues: CATSLNTGELFF.

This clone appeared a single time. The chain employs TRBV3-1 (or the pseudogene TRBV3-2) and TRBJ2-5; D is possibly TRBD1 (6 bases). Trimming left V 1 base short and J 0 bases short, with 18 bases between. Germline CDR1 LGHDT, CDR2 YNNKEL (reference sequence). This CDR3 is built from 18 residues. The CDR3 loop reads CASSQAYDLGGYQETQYF. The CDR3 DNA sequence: TGTGCCAGCAGCCAAGCTTATGACTTAGGGGGTTACCAAGAGACCCAGTACTTC.

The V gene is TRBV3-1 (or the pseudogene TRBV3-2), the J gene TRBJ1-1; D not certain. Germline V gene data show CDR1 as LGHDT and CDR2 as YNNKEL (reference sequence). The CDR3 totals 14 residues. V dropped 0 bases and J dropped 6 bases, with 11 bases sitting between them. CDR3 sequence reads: CASSQDAVRSEAFF. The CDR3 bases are TGTGCCAGCAGCCAAGATGCGGTTAGATCTGAAGCTTTCTTT.

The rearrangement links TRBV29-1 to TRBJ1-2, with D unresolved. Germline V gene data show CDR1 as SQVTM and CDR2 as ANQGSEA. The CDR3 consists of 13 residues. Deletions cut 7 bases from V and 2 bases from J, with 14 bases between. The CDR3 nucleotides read TGCAGCGCCGGAAGATCGGGGAACTATGGCTACACCTTC. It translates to CSAGRSGNYGYTF. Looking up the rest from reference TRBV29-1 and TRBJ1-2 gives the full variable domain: SAVISQKPSRDICQRGTSLTIQCQVDSQVTMMFWYRQQPGQSLTLIATANQGSEATYESGFVIDKFPISRPNLTFSTLTVSNMSPEDSSIYLCSAGRSGNYGYTFGSGTRLTVV.

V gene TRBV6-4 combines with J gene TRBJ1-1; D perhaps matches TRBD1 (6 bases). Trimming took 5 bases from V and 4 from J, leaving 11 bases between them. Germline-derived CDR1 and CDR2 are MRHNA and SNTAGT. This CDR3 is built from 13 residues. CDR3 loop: CASSYIRGTEAFF. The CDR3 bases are TGTGCCAGCAGTTATATCAGGGGCACTGAAGCTTTCTTT.

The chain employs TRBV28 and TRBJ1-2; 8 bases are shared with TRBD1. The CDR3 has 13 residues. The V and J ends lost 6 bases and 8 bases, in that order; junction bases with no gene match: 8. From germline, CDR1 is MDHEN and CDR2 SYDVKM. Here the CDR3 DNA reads TGTGCCAGCAGACCAGGGGGCGGGCAAGGCTACACCTTC. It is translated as CASRPGGGQGYTF.

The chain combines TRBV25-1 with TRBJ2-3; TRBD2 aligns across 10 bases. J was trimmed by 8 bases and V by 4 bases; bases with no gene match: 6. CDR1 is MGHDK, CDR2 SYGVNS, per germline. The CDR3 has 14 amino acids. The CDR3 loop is CASSASGRALTQYF. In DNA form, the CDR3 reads TGTGCCAGCAGTGCAAGCGGGAGGGCCCTTACGCAGTATTTT.

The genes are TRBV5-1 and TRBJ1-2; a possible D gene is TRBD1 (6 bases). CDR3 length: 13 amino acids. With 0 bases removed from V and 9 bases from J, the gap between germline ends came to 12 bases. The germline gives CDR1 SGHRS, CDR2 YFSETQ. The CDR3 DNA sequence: TGCGCCAGCAGCTTGGGACAGGCTATAAGCTACACCTTC. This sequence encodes CASSLGQAISYTF.

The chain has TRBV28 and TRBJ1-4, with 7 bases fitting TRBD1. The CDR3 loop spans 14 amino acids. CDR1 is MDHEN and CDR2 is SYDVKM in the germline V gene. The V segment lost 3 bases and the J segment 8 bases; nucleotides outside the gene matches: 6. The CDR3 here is CASSLGQFGEKLFF. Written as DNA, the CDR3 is TGTGCCAGCAGTTTGGGACAGTTTGGGGAAAAACTGTTTTTT. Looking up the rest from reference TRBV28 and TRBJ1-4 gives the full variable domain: DVKVTQSSRYLVKRTGEKVFLECVQDMDHENMFWYRQDPGLGLRLIYFSYDVKMKEKGDIPEGYSVSREKKERFSLILESASTNQTSMYLCASSLGQFGEKLFFGSGTQLSVL.

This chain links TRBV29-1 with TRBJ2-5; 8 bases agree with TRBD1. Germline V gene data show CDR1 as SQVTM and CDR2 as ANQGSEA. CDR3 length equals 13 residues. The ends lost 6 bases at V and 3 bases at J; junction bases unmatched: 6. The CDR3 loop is CSVQGAVEETQYF. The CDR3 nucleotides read TGCAGCGTGCAGGGGGCGGTGGAAGAGACCCAGTACTTC.

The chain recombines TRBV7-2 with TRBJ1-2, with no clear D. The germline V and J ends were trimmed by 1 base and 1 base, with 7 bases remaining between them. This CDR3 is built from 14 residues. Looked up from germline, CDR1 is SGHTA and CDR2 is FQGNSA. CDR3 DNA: TGTGCCAGCAGCTTAGACGCAGTTAACTATGGCTACACCTTC. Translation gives CASSLDAVNYGYTF. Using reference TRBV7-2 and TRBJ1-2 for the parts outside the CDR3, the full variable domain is GAGVSQSPSNKVTEKGKDVELRCDPISGHTALYWYRQSLGQGLEFLIYFQGNSAPDKSGLPSDRFSAERTGGSVSTLTIQRTQQEDSAVYLCASSLDAVNYGYTFGSGTRLTVV.

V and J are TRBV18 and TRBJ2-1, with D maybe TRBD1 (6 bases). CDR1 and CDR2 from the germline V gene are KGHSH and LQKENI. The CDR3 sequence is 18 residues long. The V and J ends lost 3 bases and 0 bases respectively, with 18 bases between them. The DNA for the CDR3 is TGTGCCAGCTCACCTAGGAAGGAAACAGGGAGCTCCTACAATGAGCAGTTCTTC. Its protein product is CASSPRKETGSSYNEQFF.

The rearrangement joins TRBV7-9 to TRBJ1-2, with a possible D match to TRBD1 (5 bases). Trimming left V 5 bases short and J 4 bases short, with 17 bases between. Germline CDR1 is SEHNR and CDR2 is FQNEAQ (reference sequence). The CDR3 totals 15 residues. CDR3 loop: CASSETVLSGYGYTF. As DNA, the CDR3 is TGTGCCAGCAGCGAGACAGTTCTGTCCGGCTATGGCTACACCTTC.